The text below deals with one T cell receptor beta chain. The data stem from a study of control samples from healthy donors and cancer patients. The germline V gene has CDR1 SEHNR and CDR2 FQNEAQ (reference sequence). The CDR3 totals 13 residues. The J segment lost 9 bases and the V segment lost 5 bases, leaving 6 bases of the junction unmatched. Sequenced by immunoSEQ multiplex PCR; TCRdb stores in-frame clones only, minus some. The sample lists 150,000 to 200,000 clones; around 92% were seen once. This rearrangement joins TRBV7-9 to TRBJ1-1; TRBD1 matches 10 bases. Sequencing was done on a sample of blood. This receptor was taken from a woman between 25 and 40 years old in good health. The CDR3, as DNA: TGTGCCAGCAGCGGACAGGGGGTTATGCAAGCTTTCTTT. This translates into CASSGQGVMQAFF.